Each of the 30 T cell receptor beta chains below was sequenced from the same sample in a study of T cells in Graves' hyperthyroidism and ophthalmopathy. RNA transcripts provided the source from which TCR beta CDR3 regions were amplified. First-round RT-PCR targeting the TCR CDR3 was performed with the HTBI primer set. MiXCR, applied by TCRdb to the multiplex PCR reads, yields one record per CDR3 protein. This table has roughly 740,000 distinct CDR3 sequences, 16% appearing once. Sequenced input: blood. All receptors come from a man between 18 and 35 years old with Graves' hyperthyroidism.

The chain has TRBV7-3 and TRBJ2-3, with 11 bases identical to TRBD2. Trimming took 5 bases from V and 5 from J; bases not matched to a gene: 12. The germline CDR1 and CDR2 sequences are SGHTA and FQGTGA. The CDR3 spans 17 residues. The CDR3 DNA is TGTGCCAGCAGCCGCTCTTGGGGCGGGACTAGCGGAGATACGCAGTATTTT. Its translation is CASSRSWGGTSGDTQYF.

CDR3 DNA sequence: TGTGCCAGCACCTTTGAGGCAGGAAGCACAGATACGCAGTATTTT. As protein: CASTFEAGSTDTQYF. This chain joins TRBV7-2 and TRBJ2-3; D uncertain. The CDR3 covers 15 residues. Per the germline V gene, CDR1 is SGHTA and CDR2 is FQGNSA. Trimming left V 7 bases short and J 0 bases short, with 14 bases between.

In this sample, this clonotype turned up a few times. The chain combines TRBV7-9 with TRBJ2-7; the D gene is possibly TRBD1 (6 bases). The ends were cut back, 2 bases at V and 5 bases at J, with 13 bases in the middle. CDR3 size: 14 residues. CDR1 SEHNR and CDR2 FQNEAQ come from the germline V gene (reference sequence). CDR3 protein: CASSLFGGVNEQYF. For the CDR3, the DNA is TGTGCCAGCAGCTTATTTGGGGGCGTAAACGAGCAGTACTTC.

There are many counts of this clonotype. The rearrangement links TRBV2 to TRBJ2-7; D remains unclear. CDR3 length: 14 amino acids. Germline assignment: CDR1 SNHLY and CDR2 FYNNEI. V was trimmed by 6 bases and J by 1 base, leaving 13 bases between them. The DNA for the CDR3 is TGTGCCAGCAGGCCGGCCGAAGGATCCTACGAGCAGTACTTC. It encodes CASRPAEGSYEQYF.

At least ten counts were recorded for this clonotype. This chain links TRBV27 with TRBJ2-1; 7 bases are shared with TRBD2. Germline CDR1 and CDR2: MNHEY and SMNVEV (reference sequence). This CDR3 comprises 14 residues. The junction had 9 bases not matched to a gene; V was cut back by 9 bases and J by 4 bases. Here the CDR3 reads CASGPLAEYNEQFF. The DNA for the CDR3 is TGTGCCAGTGGTCCTCTAGCGGAATACAATGAGCAGTTCTTC.

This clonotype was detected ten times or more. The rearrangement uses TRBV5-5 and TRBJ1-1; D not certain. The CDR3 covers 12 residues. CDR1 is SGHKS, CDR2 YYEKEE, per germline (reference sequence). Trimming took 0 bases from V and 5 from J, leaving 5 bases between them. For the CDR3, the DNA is TGTGCCAGCAGCTTGGACGGGACTGAAGCTTTCTTT. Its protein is CASSLDGTEAFF.

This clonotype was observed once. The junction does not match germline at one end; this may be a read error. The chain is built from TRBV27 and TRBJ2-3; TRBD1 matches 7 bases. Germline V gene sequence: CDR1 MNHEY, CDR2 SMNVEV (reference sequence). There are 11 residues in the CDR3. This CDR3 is CASIGTDTRYF. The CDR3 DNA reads TGTGCCAGCATTGGGACAGATACGCGGTATTTT.

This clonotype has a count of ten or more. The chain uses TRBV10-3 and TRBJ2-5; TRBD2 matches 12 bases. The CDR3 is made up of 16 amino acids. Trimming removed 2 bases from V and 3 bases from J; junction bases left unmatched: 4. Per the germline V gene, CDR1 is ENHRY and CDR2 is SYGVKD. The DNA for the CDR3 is TGTGCCATCAGTGAGGGTAGACTAGCGGGAGAAGAGACCCAGTACTTC. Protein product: CAISEGRLAGEETQYF.

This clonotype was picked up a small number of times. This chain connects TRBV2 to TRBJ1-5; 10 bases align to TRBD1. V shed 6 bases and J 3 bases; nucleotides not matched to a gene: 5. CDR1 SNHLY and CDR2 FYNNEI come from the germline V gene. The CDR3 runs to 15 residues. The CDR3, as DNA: TGTGCCAGCAGCGAGACAGGGGGCGACAATCAGCCCCAGCATTTT. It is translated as CASSETGGDNQPQHF.

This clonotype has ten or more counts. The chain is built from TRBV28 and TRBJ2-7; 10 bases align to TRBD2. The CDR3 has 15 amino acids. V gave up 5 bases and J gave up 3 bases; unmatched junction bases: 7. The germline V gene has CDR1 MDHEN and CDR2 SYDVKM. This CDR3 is CASSPIAGGIYEQYF. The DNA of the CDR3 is TGTGCCAGCAGTCCGATAGCGGGAGGTATCTACGAGCAGTACTTC.

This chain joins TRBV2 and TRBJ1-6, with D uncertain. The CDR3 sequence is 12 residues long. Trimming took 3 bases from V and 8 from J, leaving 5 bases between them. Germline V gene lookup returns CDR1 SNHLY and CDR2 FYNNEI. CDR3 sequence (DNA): TGTGCCAGCAGTGATCGCGATTCACCCCTCCACTTT. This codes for CASSDRDSPLHF.

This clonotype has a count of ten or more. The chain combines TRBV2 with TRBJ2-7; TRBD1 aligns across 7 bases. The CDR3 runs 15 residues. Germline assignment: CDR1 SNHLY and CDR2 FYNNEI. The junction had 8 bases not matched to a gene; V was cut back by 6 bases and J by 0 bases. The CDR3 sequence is CASSHDRDHSYEQYF. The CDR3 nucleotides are TGTGCCAGCAGCCACGACAGGGACCACTCCTACGAGCAGTACTTC.

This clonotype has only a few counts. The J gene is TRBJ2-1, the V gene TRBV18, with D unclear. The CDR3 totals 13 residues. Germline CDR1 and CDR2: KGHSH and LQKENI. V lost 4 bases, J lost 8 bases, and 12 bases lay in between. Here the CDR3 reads CASSRRKMDEQFF. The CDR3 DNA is TGTGCCAGCTCACGACGTAAGATGGATGAGCAGTTCTTC.

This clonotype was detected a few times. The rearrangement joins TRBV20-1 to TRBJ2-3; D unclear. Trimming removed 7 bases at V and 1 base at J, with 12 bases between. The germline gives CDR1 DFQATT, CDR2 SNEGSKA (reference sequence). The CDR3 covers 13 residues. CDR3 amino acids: CSGFGPRTDTQYF. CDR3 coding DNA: TGCAGTGGGTTTGGGCCTCGCACAGATACGCAGTATTTT.

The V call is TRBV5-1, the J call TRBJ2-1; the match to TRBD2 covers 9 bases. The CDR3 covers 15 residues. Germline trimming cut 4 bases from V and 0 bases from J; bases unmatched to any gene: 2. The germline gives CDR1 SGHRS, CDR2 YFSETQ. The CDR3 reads CASSNSGSSYNEQFF. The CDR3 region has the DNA TGCGCCAGCAGCAATAGCGGGAGCTCCTACAATGAGCAGTTCTTC.

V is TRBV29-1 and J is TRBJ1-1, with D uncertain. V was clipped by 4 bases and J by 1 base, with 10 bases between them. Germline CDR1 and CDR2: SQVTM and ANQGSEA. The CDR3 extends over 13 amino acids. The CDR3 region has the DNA TGCAGCGTTGGGAGTTCGGAGAACACTGAAGCTTTCTTT. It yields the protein CSVGSSENTEAFF.

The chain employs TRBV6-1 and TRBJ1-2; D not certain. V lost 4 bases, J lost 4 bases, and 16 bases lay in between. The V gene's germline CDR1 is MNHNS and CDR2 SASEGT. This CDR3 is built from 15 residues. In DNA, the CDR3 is TGTGCCAGCAGTGGCAGACGATCGTCGGGCTATGGCTACACCTTC. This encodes CASSGRRSSGYGYTF.

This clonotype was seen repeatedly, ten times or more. This CDR3 reads CASSPGSTHEQYF. In nucleotides, the CDR3 is TGTGCCAGCAGTCCGGGATCTACTCACGAGCAGTACTTC. The chain employs TRBV28 and TRBJ2-7, with D possibly matching TRBD2 (5 bases). V was shortened by 5 bases and J by 5 bases, with 13 bases between the two germline ends. The CDR3 totals 13 residues. CDR1 and CDR2 (germline): MDHEN, SYDVKM.

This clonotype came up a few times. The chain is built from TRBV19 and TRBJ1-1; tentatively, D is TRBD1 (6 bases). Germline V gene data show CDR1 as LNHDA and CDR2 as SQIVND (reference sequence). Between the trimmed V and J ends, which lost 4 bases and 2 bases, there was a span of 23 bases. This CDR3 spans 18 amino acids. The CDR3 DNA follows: TGTGCCAGTAGTAAGGGGCGAGTCGAGGGGGGAGATAACACTGAAGCTTTCTTT. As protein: CASSKGRVEGGDNTEAFF.

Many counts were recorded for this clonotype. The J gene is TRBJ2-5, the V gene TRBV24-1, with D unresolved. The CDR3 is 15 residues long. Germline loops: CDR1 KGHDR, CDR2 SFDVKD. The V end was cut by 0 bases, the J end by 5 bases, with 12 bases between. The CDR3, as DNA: TGTGCCACCAGTGATTTGCCAGGTTCATTGGAGACCCAGTACTTC. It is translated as CATSDLPGSLETQYF.

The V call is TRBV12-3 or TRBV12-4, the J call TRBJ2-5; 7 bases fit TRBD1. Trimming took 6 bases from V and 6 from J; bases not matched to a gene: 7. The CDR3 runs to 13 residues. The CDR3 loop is CASSLGQAKTQYF. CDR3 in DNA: TGTGCCAGCAGCCTAGGACAGGCCAAGACCCAGTACTTC.

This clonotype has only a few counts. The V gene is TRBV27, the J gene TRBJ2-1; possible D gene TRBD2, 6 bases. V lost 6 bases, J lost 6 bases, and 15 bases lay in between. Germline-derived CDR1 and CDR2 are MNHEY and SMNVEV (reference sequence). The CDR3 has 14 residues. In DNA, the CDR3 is TGTGCCAGCAGCCGGCGGGACCTTACCAATGAGCAGTTCTTC. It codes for CASSRRDLTNEQFF.

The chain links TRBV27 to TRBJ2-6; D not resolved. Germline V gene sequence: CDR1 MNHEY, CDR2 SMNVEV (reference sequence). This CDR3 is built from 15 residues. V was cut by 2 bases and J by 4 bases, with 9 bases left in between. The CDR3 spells CASSLDAAGANVLTF. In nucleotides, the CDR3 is TGTGCCAGCAGTTTAGATGCTGCGGGGGCCAACGTCCTGACTTTC.

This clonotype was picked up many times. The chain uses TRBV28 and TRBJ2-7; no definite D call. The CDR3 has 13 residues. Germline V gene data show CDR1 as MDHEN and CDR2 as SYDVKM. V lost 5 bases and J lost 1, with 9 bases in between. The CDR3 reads CASSDGRSYEQYF. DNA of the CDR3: TGTGCCAGCAGTGATGGACGGTCCTACGAGCAGTACTTC.

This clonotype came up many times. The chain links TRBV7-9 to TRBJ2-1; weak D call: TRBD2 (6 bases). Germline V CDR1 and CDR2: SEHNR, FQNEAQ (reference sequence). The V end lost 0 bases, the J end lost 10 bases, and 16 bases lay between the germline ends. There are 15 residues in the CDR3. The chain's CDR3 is CASSLAGREPAEQFF. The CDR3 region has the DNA TGTGCCAGCAGCTTAGCGGGCCGGGAGCCAGCCGAGCAGTTCTTC. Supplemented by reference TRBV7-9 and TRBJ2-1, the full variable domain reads DTGVSQNPRHKITKRGQNVTFRCDPISEHNRLYWYRQTLGQGPEFLTYFQNEAQLEKSRLLSDRFSAERPKGSFSTLEIQRTEQGDSAMYLCASSLAGREPAEQFFGPGTRLTVL.

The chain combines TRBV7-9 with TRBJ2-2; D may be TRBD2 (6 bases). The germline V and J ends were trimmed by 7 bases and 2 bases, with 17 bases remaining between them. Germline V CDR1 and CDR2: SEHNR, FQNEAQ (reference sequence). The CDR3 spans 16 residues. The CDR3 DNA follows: TGTGCCAGCATCTATTCGGGGACTTATAACACCGGGGAGCTGTTTTTT. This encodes CASIYSGTYNTGELFF.

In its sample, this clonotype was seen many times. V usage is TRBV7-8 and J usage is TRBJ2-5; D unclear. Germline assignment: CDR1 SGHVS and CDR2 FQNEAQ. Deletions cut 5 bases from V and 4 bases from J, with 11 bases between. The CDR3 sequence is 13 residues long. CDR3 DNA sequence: TGTGCCAGCAGCCCCCGGGTAGCAGAGACCCAGTACTTC. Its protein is CASSPRVAETQYF.

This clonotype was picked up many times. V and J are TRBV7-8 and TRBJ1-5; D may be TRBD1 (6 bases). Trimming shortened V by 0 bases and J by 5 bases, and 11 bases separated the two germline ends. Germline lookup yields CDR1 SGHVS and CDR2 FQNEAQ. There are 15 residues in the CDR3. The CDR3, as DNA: TGTGCCAGCAGCTTAGCAGGGGGAAAATATCAGCCCCAGCATTTT. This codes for CASSLAGGKYQPQHF.

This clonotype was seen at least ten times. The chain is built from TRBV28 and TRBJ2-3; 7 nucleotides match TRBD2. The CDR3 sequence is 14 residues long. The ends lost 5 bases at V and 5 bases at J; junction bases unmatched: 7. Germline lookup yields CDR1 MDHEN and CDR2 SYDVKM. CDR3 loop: CASSTGGIRDTQYF. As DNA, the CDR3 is TGTGCCAGCAGTACCGGGGGGATTAGAGATACGCAGTATTTT. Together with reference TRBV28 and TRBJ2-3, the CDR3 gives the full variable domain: DVKVTQSSRYLVKRTGEKVFLECVQDMDHENMFWYRQDPGLGLRLIYFSYDVKMKEKGDIPEGYSVSREKKERFSLILESASTNQTSMYLCASSTGGIRDTQYFGPGTRLTVL.

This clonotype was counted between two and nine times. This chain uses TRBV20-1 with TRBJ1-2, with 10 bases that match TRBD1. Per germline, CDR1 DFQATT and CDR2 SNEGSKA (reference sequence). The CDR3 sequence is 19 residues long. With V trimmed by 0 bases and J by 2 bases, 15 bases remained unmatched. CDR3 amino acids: CSARDRGIYGTGVNYGYTF. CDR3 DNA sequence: TGCAGTGCTAGAGATCGGGGTATCTATGGGACAGGGGTAAACTATGGCTACACCTTC.